This T cell receptor beta chain is drawn from a study of blood T cell repertoires in COVID-19. Study summary: COVID-19 samples from acute and convalescent phases originated in the United States, Italy and Spain.

The CDR3 contains 18 residues. With 5 bases removed from V and 0 bases from J, the gap between germline ends came to 20 bases. Germline CDR1 reads SEHNR; CDR2 reads FQNEAQ (reference sequence). In the authors' methods: Amplifying reference gene primers gave estimates of nucleated cell counts. The assay was immunoSEQ multiplex PCR, and TCRdb's table has in-frame clones only and misses some. Clone size and V and J calls were adopted from that table, with D and trimming inferred from the DNA. Here the sample spans tens of thousands of clones, roughly 83% being singletons. Seattle researchers signed up patients amid active infection and tracked them longitudinally.

The chain links TRBV7-9 to TRBJ2-1; D is possibly TRBD2 (6 bases). The specimen was peripheral blood. This receptor was taken from a man aged 25 to 40 with COVID-19, enrolled during active disease. The CDR3 here is CASSPPIERVLSYNEQFF. The CDR3 DNA is TGTGCCAGCAGCCCCCCAATTGAGCGGGTGCTCTCCTACAATGAGCAGTTCTTC. Complete variable domain (other parts from reference TRBV7-9 and TRBJ2-1): DTGVSQNPRHKITKRGQNVTFRCDPISEHNRLYWYRQTLGQGPEFLTYFQNEAQLEKSRLLSDRFSAERPKGSFSTLEIQRTEQGDSAMYLCASSPPIERVLSYNEQFFGPGTRLTVL.